Listed here are 11 T cell receptor beta chains from one sample, sequenced in a study of blood T cells in healthy people across ages. A second PCR, run for about 6 to 11 cycles, used a sample-barcoded 5' primer plus a J-beta primer mix. TCRdb reprocessed the 5' RACE reads via MiXCR and lists one record per CDR3 protein. The sample has roughly 1,300,000 distinct CDR3 sequences, around 59% seen once. The sample consisted of blood. These receptors all stem from a man aged 18 to 30 in good health.

The chain couples TRBV5-1 to TRBJ2-2, with D possibly being TRBD2 (5 bases). Trimming took 4 bases from V and 3 from J, leaving 16 bases between them. Germline V gene data show CDR1 as SGHRS and CDR2 as YFSETQ. CDR3 length: 16 amino acids. The CDR3 DNA is TGCGCCAGCAGCCAATACGGGGATATCTACACCGGGGAGCTGTTTTTT. Its protein is CASSQYGDIYTGELFF.

This clonotype was seen only once. As DNA, the CDR3 is TGCAGTGCTAGAGATTACGGAGTCTATGGCTACACCTTC. It codes for CSARDYGVYGYTF. The genes are TRBV20-1 and TRBJ1-2; D remains ambiguous. Germline lookup yields CDR1 DFQATT and CDR2 SNEGSKA (reference sequence). V lost 0 bases, J lost 4 bases, and 9 bases lay in between. The CDR3 loop spans 13 amino acids.

The genes are TRBV5-1 and TRBJ1-6; D ambiguous. V shed 6 bases and J shed 2 bases, with 9 bases lying between them. This CDR3 is 14 amino acids long. The germline V gene has CDR1 SGHRS and CDR2 YFSETQ. CDR3 sequence: CASMAGAYNSPLHF. In nucleotides, the CDR3 is TGCGCCAGCATGGCGGGCGCCTATAATTCACCCCTCCACTTT.

This chain links TRBV12-3 or TRBV12-4 with TRBJ2-1; 7 bases are a match to TRBD1. Trimming took 7 bases from V and 4 from J; bases not matched to a gene: 7. CDR3 size: 14 residues. The CDR3: CASTFVDRYNEQFF. The CDR3 nucleotides are TGTGCCAGCACCTTCGTGGACAGGTACAATGAGCAGTTCTTC.

This clonotype was detected once. The chain is built from TRBV7-9 and TRBJ1-6; unclear D gene. V gave up 1 base and J gave up 13 bases, with 11 bases separating them. The CDR3 loop spans 13 amino acids. Germline V gene lookup returns CDR1 SEHNR and CDR2 FQNEAQ (reference sequence). The CDR3: CASSLEEGGPLHF. The CDR3 DNA follows: TGTGCCAGCAGCTTAGAAGAGGGAGGGCCCCTCCACTTT.

The J gene is TRBJ2-3, the V gene TRBV9; 7 nucleotides align to TRBD1. This CDR3 contains 15 residues. The germline V gene has CDR1 SGDLS and CDR2 YYNGEE. Trimming took 3 bases from V and 1 from J; bases not matched to a gene: 5. This chain's CDR3 is CASSAGGRGTDTQYF. The CDR3 nucleotides read TGTGCCAGCAGCGCAGGGGGAAGAGGCACAGATACGCAGTATTTT.

This clonotype was recorded a few times. This chain connects TRBV25-1 to TRBJ1-4, with D possibly being TRBD1 (5 bases). Deletions cut 3 bases from V and 7 bases from J, with 12 bases between. Germline V CDR1 and CDR2: MGHDK, SYGVNS. The CDR3 length is 14 residues. The CDR3 coding sequence is TGTGCCAGCAGTGAGCGGGGCGGCGGTGAAAAACTGTTTTTT. This codes for CASSERGGGEKLFF.

The rearrangement uses TRBV11-1 and TRBJ2-7, with 8 bases fitting TRBD1. The J call may not be correct, given that the DNA end is closer to TRBJ2-5. Germline-derived CDR1 and CDR2 are SGHAT and FQDESV (reference sequence). CDR3 length equals 16 residues. CDR3 region: CASSGGQGNIQETQYF. The CDR3 DNA reads TGTGCCAGCAGCGGAGGACAGGGCAATATCCAAGAGACCCAGTACTTC.

The V gene is TRBV5-1, the J gene TRBJ1-1; maybe TRBD1 (6 bases). The CDR3 length is 14 residues. Trimming shortened V by 4 bases and J by 4 bases, and 14 bases separated the two germline ends. From germline, CDR1 is SGHRS and CDR2 YFSETQ. CDR3 residues: CASSVAGGPTEAFF. The DNA for the CDR3 is TGCGCCAGCAGCGTGGCCGGGGGGCCCACTGAAGCTTTCTTT.

The chain combines TRBV9 with TRBJ2-1, with 7 nucleotides matching TRBD2. V trimming: 0 bases; J trimming: 6 bases; junction bases outside the gene matches: 6. CDR1 SGDLS and CDR2 YYNGEE come from the germline V gene. The CDR3 loop spans 15 amino acids. The CDR3 loop reads CASSVAGGSANEQFF. DNA for the CDR3: TGTGCCAGCAGCGTAGCTGGCGGGAGTGCCAATGAGCAGTTCTTC. Filled out from reference TRBV9 and TRBJ2-1, the complete variable domain reads DSGVTQTPKHLITATGQRVTLRCSPRSGDLSVYWYQQSLDQGLQFLIQYYNGEERAKGNILERFSAQQFPDLHSELNLSSLELGDSALYFCASSVAGGSANEQFFGPGTRLTVL.

This clonotype was picked up a small number of times. The chain recombines TRBV6-2 or TRBV6-3 with TRBJ2-1; D not certain. The length of the CDR3 is 13 residues. Deletions cut 6 bases from V and 3 bases from J, with 9 bases between. From germline, CDR1 is MNHEY and CDR2 SVGEGT. The CDR3, as DNA: TGTGCCAGCAGAATCTTAATCTACAATGAGCAGTTCTTC. It encodes CASRILIYNEQFF.